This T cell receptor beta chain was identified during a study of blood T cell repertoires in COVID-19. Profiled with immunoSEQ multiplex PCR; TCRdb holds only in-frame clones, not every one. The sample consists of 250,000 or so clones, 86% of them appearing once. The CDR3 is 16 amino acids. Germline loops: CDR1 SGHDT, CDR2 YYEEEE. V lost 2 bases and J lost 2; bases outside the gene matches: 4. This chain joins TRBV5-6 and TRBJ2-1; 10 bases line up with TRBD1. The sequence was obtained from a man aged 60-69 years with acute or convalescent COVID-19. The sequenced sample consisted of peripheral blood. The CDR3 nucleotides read TGTGCCAGCAGCTTAGACAGGGGGCTGACCTACAATGAGCAGTTCTTC. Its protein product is CASSLDRGLTYNEQFF.